This T cell receptor (beta chain) was recorded in a study of identical twins. General study points: Out-of-frame alpha sequences shared by twins showed excess low generation probability. Invariant MAIT and iNKT cells are populations that could partly confound zero-insertion analyses. Whereas memory repertoires showed no such difference, abundant cord blood beta clonotypes carried fewer insertions.

Germline V CDR1 and CDR2: KGHDR, SFDVKD. The V gene lost 6 bases and the J gene lost 2 bases, with 14 bases spanning the gap. The CDR3 consists of 15 residues. This clonotype has more than one count but fewer than ten. What it binds is not known. A universal primer binding site was introduced by template switching. The final cDNA contained unique molecular identifiers. TCRdb reanalysed the 5' RACE reads using MiXCR and keeps one entry per CDR3 protein. There are a few hundred thousand distinct CDR3 sequences in the sample; around an eighth occur only once, and approximately 0.98% lies in the top ten. The data also belong to a second study, concerning yellow fever vaccine responses in identical twins.

J is TRBJ2-3 and V is TRBV24-1; D is unclear. Sequencing was done on a sample of CD4+ T cells sorted from blood. This TCR was sampled from a woman under 30 in good health. DNA for the CDR3: TGTGCCACCAGTACTGACTTCGATGCCACAGATACGCAGTATTTT. Protein sequence: CATSTDFDATDTQYF.